A selection of T cell receptor beta chains follows, all from one sample in a study of CD8+CD57+ T cells in acquired aplastic anemia. TCRdb reprocessed the reads with MiXCR, giving one entry per CDR3 protein. The data contain about 170,000 distinct CDR3 sequences, roughly 63% of them singletons. Sequencing was done on a sample of sorted CD4+, CD8+, or CD8+CD57+ T cells (not recorded which) from PBMCs. The receptors here all came from a human donor in good health. Both conserved end residues are part of each CDR3. Fields, in order: J gene, D gene, clone size, V gene, CDR3 DNA, CDR3 protein. The D gene is left open where the match is weak. Clone size appears in some rows only: once, few, many, or a class for an expanded clone.

>TRBJ2-5|TRBD1|.|TRBV11-1
TGTGCCAGCAGCGGCTACACAGGGGGCGAGACCCAGTACTTC
CASSGYTGGETQYF
>TRBJ2-5|TRBD1|few|TRBV4-1
TGCGCCAGCAGCCAAGGACCTCGGGGTATACAGGGGGAGATCCAAGAGACCCAGTACTTC
CASSQGPRGIQGEIQETQYF
>TRBJ2-1|TRBD2|once|TRBV9
TGTGCCAGCAGCGTAGGGGCGGGAGCTATTGAGCAGTTCTTC
CASSVGAGAIEQFF
>TRBJ2-7|.|.|TRBV29-1
TGCAGCGTTGAAGGGTCCGGACAGAGCTACGAGCAGTACTTC
CSVEGSGQSYEQYF
>TRBJ2-7|TRBD2|once|TRBV7-3
TGTGCCAGCAGCTTAACACATTCCGGGACTACTCACTACGAGCAGTACTTC
CASSLTHSGTTHYEQYF
>TRBJ1-1|TRBD1|.|TRBV19
TGTGCCAGTAGTACGTACAGGGGGCAGGTTGAAGCTTTCTTT
CASSTYRGQVEAFF
>TRBJ2-7|TRBD2|.|TRBV4-1
TGCGCCAGCAGCCAAGAACCCTGGGCGGGAGGGGTTCCCTACGAGCAGTACTTC
CASSQEPWAGGVPYEQYF
>TRBJ2-5|TRBD2|.|TRBV10-3
TGTGCCATCAGTGAGTCTAAGCGGGGTGAAGAGACCCAGTACTTC
CAISESKRGEETQYF
>TRBJ2-1|TRBD1|once|TRBV7-9
TGTGCCAGCAGCTTACTAGACAGGGGAACTCACAACAATGAGCAGTTCTTC
CASSLLDRGTHNNEQFF
>TRBJ1-5|TRBD1|.|TRBV19
TGTGCCACCGTCCCGGGACAGGGTCATAGCAATCAGCCCCAGCATTTT
CATVPGQGHSNQPQHF
>TRBJ1-2|TRBD1|.|TRBV7-9
TGTGCCAGCAGCGAAAGGACAGGGCACGGCTACACCTTC
CASSERTGHGYTF
>TRBJ1-3|.|.|TRBV9
TGTGCCAGCAGCGTAGATGTCTCTGGAAACACCATATATTTT
CASSVDVSGNTIYF
>TRBJ2-7|TRBD1|many|TRBV27
TGTGCCAGCAGAATTGCCGGGACAGGGACCTACGAGCAGTACTTC
CASRIAGTGTYEQYF
>TRBJ1-2|.|few|TRBV20-1
TGCAGGTTGGGGGCAGCACCCCTGAACTATGGCTACACCTTC
CRLGAAPLNYGYTF
>TRBJ2-5|.|.|TRBV19
TGTGCCAGTAGTATGGAGGGTCGCGGGGAGACCCAGTACTTC
CASSMEGRGETQYF
>TRBJ2-1|.|.|TRBV2
TGTGCCAGCAGGGTGCCGGGACGGTCCTACAATGAGCAGTTCTTC
CASRVPGRSYNEQFF
>TRBJ2-1|TRBD2|.|TRBV5-1
TGCGCCAGCATCGCAGCAGCGGGAGGGCCAGGTGAGCAGTTCTTC
CASIAAAGGPGEQFF
>TRBJ2-7|.|.|TRBV24-1
TGTGCCACCAGTGATGGGGGGTCTCGGTACTTC
CATSDGGSRYF
>TRBJ2-4|.|few|TRBV27
TGTGCCAGCAGTCCTTCCCTAGCCAAAAACATTCAGTACTTC
CASSPSLAKNIQYF
>TRBJ2-7|.|.|TRBV7-6
TGTGCCAGCAGCTCAAGAGGCAGGGAAGGCTACGAGCAGTACTTC
CASSSRGREGYEQYF
>TRBJ2-3|.|many|TRBV4-1
TGCGCCAGCAGCCAAGAGGTAGGAGCCCCAGATACGCAGTATTTT
CASSQEVGAPDTQYF
>TRBJ2-5|.|many|TRBV11-3
TGTGCCAGCAGCCCAGGGGAGGATCGATCGGTGACCCAGTACTTC
CASSPGEDRSVTQYF
>TRBJ1-6|.|few|TRBV7-9
TGTGCCAGCGGGGAGGCACCACCCCTCCACTTT
CASGEAPPLHF
>TRBJ1-3|.|.|TRBV9
TGTGCCAGCAGCCCCAGGGACACCTCTGGAAACACCATATATTTT
CASSPRDTSGNTIYF
>TRBJ2-5|.|.|TRBV29-1
TGCAGCGTTGGCCAGACCTACCAAGAGACCCAGTACTTC
CSVGQTYQETQYF
>TRBJ1-1|TRBD1|.|TRBV6-4
TGTGCCAGCAGTGTTCAGGGGGGGAACACTGAAGCTTTCTTT
CASSVQGGNTEAFF
>TRBJ1-1|TRBD1|.|TRBV7-6
TGTGCCAGCAGCTCTGAACCGACAGGGGAAATAAACACTGAAGCTTTCTTT
CASSSEPTGEINTEAFF
>TRBJ1-2|.|.|TRBV25-1
TGTGCCAGCAGTGAAGGATGGGACTATGGCTACACCTTC
CASSEGWDYGYTF
>TRBJ1-1|.|few|TRBV29-1
TGCAGCGTTGACCAGGCGGGCACTGAAGCTTTCTTT
CSVDQAGTEAFF
>TRBJ1-6|.|.|TRBV2
TGTGCCAGCAGTGAATCACCACCCCTCCACTTT
CASSESPPLHF
>TRBJ2-7|TRBD2|.|TRBV19
TGTGCCAGTAGTACTACTAGCGGGATCTACGAGCAGTACTTC
CASSTTSGIYEQYF
>TRBJ1-1|.|.|TRBV7-8
TGTGCCAGCAGCCCCCTCTCCCTGAACACTGAAGCTTTCTTT
CASSPLSLNTEAFF
>TRBJ2-2|.|many|TRBV9
TGTGCCAGCACCACGGGGGGCGTTTCCGGGGAGCTGTTTTTT
CASTTGGVSGELFF
>TRBJ1-2|.|.|TRBV7-9
TGTGCCAGCAGTCCCGGGGCAGCGGGAGACACCTTC
CASSPGAAGDTF
>TRBJ2-2|TRBD1|.|TRBV19
TGTGCCAGTAGTATCGGGACAGCCACCGGGGAGCTGTTTTTT
CASSIGTATGELFF
>TRBJ1-1|.|many|TRBV25-1
TGTGCCAGCAGTTGGACAGCGAACACTGAAGCTTTCTTT
CASSWTANTEAFF
>TRBJ2-1|.|many|TRBV9
TGTGCCAGCAGCGTAGGTCTGCGGGGCAATGAGCAGTTCTTC
CASSVGLRGNEQFF
>TRBJ2-4|TRBD2|.|TRBV6-1
TGTGCCAGCAGCCAAGTAGGGCTAGCGGGAGGGGAGAACATTCAGTACTTC
CASSQVGLAGGENIQYF
>TRBJ2-5|.|many|TRBV7-9
TGTGCCAGCATCCCTTTGACCATGGGGGAGACCCAGTACTTC
CASIPLTMGETQYF
>TRBJ2-7|.|.|TRBV24-1
TGTGCCACCAGACGACGAGCGGGTTACGAGCAGTGCTTC
CATRRRAGYEQCF
>TRBJ2-1|.|.|TRBV10-3
TGTGCCATCAGTGAGTCTATAGTCTCTCCCGGCAATGAGCAGTTCTTC
CAISESIVSPGNEQFF
>TRBJ1-5|.|few|TRBV7-8
TGTGCCAGCAGCTTAGGCCTTAGCAATCAGCCCCAGCATTTT
CASSLGLSNQPQHF
>TRBJ1-1|.|.|TRBV5-1
TGCGCCAGCAGCTTGGACAACGACAGGCTTGAAGCTTTCTTT
CASSLDNDRLEAFF
>TRBJ2-5|.|.|TRBV2
TGTGCAGCGAGCGACCGAACGGAGCAAGAGACCCAGTACTTC
CAASDRTEQETQYF
>TRBJ1-6|.|.|TRBV6-1
TGTGCCAGCACTTACTCTTGGCAGCTGAATTCACCCCTCCACTTT
CASTYSWQLNSPLHF
>TRBJ1-1|.|.|TRBV19
TGTGCCAGCAACTACAGGGCAGGCACTGAAGCTTTCTTT
CASNYRAGTEAFF
>TRBJ1-2|.|few|TRBV20-1
TGCAGTGCTGGAGACTGGAACTATGGCTACACCTTC
CSAGDWNYGYTF
>TRBJ2-3|.|.|TRBV7-2
TGTGCCAGCAGCTTAGTGATGACAGGACTAGGCACAGATACGCAGTATTTT
CASSLVMTGLGTDTQYF
>TRBJ2-7|.|.|TRBV9
TGTGCCAGCAGCGTAACCCCGCAGACCTACGAGCAGTACTTC
CASSVTPQTYEQYF
>TRBJ2-7|.|.|TRBV29-1
TGCAGCGTTGGAGGGGTAGGCGAGCAGTACTTC
CSVGGVGEQYF
>TRBJ2-3|TRBD2|.|TRBV5-4
TGTGCCAGCAGCTTATATAGCGGGAGTGATGGTGATACTCAGTATTTT
CASSLYSGSDGDTQYF
>TRBJ2-3|.|.|TRBV12-3/TRBV12-4
TGTGCCAGCAGACTATCACAGGGGGGGAGCACAGATACGCAGTACTTT
CASRLSQGGSTDTQYF
>TRBJ1-6|.|.|TRBV7-2
TGTGCCAGCAGCTTAGAGGGACAAAGGCCAAGTTCACCCCTCCACTTT
CASSLEGQRPSSPLHF
>TRBJ2-7|.|many|TRBV7-8
TGTGCCAGCAGTTGGGGGCGGTACTACGAGCAGTACTTC
CASSWGRYYEQYF